What follows is one T cell receptor (beta chain) and its context. No antigen is known for it. This sample stems from a study of graft-versus-host responses after intestinal transplantation. As for the study in general: Each recipient received anti-thymocyte globulin induction, then tacrolimus and steroids for 3 to 4 years.

Study-level results: Patients who carried graft-donor T cell macrochimerism also had high graft-versus-host to host-versus-graft clonal ratios in their allografts. Recipient marrow harbored GvH clones, some of which surfaced first in ileum or blood. Peak circulating GvH clone levels tracked with early post-transplant HvG declines.

Sequencing was performed with immunoSEQ multiplex PCR; in TCRdb, only in-frame clones are kept and a portion is missing. The data contain some 76,000 clones, about nine tenths of them singletons. The CDR3 contains 16 residues. CDR1 SGDLS and CDR2 YYNGEE come from the germline V gene. V lost 4 bases to trimming and J lost 7 bases; unmatched junction nucleotides: 14. This rearrangement joins TRBV9 to TRBJ2-7, with 10 bases lining up with TRBD1. This receptor was obtained from a human donor who was the organ donor for an intestinal transplant. The sequencing here drew on unstimulated CD8+ T cells sorted from spleen or lymph node cells, taken before transplant. This CDR3 reads CASSPTTGGWLDEQYF. In DNA form, the CDR3 reads TGTGCCAGCAGCCCGACGACAGGGGGCTGGCTCGATGAGCAGTACTTC.